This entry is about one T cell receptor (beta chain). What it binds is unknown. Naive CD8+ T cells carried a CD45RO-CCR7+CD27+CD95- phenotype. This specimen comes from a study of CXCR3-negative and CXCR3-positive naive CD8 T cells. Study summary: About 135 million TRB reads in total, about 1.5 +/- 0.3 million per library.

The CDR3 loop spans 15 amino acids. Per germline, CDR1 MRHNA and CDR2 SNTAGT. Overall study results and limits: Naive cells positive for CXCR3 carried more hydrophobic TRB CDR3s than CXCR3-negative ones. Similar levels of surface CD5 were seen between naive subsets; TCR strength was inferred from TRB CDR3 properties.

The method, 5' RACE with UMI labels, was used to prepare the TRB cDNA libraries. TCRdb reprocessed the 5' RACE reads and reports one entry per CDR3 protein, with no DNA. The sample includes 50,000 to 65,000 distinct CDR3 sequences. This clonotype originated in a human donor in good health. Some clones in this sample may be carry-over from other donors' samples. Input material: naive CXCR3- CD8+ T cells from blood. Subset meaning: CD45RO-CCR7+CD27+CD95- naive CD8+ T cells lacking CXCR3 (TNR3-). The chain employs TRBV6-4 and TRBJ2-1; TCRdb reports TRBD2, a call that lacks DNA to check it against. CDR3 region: CASSDSSGGANEQFF.